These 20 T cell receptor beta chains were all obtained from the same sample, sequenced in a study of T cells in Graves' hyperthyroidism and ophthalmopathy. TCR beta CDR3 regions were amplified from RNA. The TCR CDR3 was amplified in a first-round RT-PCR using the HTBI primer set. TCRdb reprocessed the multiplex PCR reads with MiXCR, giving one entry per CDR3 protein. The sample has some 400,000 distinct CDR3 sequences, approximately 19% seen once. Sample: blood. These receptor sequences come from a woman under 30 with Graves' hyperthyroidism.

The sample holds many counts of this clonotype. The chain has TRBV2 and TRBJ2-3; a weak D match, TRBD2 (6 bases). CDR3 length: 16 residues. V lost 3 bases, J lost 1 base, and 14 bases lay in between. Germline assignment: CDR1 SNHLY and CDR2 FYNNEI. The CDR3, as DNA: TGTGCCAGCAGTGATATGGAGGGAGATGGCACAGATACGCAGTATTTT. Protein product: CASSDMEGDGTDTQYF.

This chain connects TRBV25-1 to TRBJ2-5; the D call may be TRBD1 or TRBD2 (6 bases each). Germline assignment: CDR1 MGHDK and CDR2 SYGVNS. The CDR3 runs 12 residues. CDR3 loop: CGGASVQETQYF. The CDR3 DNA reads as TGTGGGGGGGCTAGCGTCCAAGAGACCCAGTACTTC. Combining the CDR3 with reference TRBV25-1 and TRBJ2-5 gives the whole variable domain EADIYQTPRYLVIGTGKKITLECSQTMGHDKMYWYQQDPGMELHLIHYSYGVNSTEKGDLSSESTVSRIRTEHFPLTLESARPSHTSQYLCGGASVQETQYFGPGTRLLVL.

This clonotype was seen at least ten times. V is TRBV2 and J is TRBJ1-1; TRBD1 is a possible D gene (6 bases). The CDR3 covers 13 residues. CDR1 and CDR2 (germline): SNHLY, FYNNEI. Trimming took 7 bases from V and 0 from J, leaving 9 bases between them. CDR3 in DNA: TGTGCCAGCATTGGACAGATGAACACTGAAGCTTTCTTT. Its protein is CASIGQMNTEAFF.

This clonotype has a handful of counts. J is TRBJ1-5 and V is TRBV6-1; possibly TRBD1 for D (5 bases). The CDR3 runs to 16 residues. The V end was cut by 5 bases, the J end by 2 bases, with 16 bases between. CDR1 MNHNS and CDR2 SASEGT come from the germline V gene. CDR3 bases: TGTGCCAGCAGTCCCCTGGGGGGACGGGGCAATCAGCCCCAGCATTTT. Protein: CASSPLGGRGNQPQHF.

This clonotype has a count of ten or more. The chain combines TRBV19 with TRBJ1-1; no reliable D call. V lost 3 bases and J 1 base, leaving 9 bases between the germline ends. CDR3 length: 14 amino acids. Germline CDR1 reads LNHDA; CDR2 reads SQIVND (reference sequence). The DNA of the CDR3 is TGTGCCAGTAGTATTGGAGGGTCGAACACTGAAGCTTTCTTT. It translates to CASSIGGSNTEAFF.

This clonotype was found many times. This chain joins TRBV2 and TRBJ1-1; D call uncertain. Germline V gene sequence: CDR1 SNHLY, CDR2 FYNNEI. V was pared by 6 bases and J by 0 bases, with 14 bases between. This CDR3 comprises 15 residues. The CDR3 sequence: CASRESGGMNTEAFF. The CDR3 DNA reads TGTGCCAGCAGAGAGAGTGGAGGTATGAACACTGAAGCTTTCTTT.

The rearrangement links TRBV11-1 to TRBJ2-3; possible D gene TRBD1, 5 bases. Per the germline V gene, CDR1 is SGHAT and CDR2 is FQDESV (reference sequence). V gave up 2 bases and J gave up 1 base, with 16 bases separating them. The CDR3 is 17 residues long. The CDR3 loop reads CASSLWGSGHRTDTQYF. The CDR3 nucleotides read TGTGCCAGCAGCTTATGGGGCTCCGGGCATCGCACAGATACGCAGTATTTT.

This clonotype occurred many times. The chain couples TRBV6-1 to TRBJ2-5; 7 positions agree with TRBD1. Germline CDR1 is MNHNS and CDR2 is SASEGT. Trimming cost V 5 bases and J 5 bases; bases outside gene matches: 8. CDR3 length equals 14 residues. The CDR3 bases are TGTGCCAGCAGTCTAAACAGGGGCTCGGAGACCCAGTACTTC. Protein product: CASSLNRGSETQYF.

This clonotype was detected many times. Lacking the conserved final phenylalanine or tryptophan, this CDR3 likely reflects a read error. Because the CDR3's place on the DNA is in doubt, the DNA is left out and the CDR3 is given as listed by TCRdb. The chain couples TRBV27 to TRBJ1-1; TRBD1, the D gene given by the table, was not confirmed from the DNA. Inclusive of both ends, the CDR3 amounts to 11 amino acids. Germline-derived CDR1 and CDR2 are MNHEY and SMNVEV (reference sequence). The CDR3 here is CASRQQEQQPI.

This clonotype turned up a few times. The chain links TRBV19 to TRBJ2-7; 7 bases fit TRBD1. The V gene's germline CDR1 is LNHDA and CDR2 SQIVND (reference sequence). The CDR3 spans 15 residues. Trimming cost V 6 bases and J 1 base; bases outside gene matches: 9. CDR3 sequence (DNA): TGTGCCAGTAGAAGCCACGGGACAGCGTCCTACGAGCAGTACTTC. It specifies CASRSHGTASYEQYF.

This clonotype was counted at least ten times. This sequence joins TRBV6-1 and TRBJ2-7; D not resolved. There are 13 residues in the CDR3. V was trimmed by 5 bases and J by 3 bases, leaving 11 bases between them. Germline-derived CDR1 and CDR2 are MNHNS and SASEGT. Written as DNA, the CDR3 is TGTGCCAGCAGTAGGAGTCCAAACTACGAGCAGTACTTC. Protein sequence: CASSRSPNYEQYF.

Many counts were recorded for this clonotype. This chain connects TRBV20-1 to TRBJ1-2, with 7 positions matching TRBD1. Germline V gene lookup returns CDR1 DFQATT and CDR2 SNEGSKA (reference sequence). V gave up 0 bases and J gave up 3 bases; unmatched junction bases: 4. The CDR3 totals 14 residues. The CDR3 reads CSAREGQFYYGYTF. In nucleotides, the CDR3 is TGCAGTGCTAGAGAGGGACAGTTCTACTATGGCTACACCTTC.

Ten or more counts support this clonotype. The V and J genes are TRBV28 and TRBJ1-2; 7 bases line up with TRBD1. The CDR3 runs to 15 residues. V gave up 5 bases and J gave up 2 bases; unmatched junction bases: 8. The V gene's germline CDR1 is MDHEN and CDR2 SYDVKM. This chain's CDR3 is CASSGPGQQNYGYTF. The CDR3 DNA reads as TGTGCCAGCAGTGGTCCGGGACAGCAAAACTATGGCTACACCTTC.

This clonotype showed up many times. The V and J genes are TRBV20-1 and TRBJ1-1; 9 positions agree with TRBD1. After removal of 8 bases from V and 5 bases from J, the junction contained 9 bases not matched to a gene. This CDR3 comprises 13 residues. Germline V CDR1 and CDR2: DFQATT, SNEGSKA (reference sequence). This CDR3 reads CSTRQGGETEAFF. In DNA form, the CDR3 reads TGCAGTACCCGACAGGGGGGCGAAACTGAAGCTTTCTTT.

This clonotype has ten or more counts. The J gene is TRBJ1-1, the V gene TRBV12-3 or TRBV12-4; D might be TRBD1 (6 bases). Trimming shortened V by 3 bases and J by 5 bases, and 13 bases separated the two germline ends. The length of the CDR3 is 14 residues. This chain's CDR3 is CASSLNTGATEAFF. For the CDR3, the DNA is TGTGCCAGCAGTTTGAATACGGGGGCAACTGAAGCTTTCTTT.

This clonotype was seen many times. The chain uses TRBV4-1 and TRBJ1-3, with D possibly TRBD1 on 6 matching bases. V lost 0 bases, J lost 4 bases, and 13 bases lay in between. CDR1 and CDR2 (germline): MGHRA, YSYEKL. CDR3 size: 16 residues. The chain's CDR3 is CASSQDLQGTGNTIYF. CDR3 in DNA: TGCGCCAGCAGCCAAGATCTTCAGGGGACGGGAAACACCATATATTTT.

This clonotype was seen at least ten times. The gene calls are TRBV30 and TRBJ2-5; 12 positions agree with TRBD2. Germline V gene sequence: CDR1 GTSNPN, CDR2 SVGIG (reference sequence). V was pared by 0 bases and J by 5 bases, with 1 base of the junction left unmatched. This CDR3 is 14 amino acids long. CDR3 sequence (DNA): TGTGCCTGGAGTGTGCTAGCGGGGGGGGAGACCCAGTACTTC. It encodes CAWSVLAGGETQYF. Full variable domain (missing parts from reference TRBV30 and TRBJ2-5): SQTIHQWPATLVQPVGSPLSLECTVEGTSNPNLYWYRQAAGRGLQLLFYSVGIGQISSEVPQNLSASRPQDRQFILSSKKLLLSDSGFYLCAWSVLAGGETQYFGPGTRLLVL.

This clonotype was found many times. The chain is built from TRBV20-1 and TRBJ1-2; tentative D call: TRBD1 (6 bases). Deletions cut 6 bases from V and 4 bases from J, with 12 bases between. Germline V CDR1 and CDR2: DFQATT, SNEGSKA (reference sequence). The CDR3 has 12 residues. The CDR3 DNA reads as TGCAGTGCCGGACAGAACGCCTATGGCTACACCTTC. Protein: CSAGQNAYGYTF.

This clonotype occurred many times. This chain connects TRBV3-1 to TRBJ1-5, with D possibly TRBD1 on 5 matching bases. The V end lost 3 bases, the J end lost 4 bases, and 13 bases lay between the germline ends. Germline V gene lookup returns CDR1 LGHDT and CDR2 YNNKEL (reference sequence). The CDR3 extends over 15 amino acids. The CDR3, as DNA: TGTGCCAGCAGCCACGCTGGTCAGGGAAATCAGCCCCAGCATTTT. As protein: CASSHAGQGNQPQHF.

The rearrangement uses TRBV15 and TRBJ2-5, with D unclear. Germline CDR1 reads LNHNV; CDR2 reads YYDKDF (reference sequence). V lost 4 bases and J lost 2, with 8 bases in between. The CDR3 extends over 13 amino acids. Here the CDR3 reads CATSIQAQETQYF. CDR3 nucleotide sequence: TGTGCCACCAGCATCCAAGCTCAAGAGACCCAGTACTTC.